This T cell receptor beta chain was recorded in a study of CD8 T cell repertoires and HIV-1 epitope variants. For the study at large: Twenty-five autologous and known Gag and Nef epitope variant peptides each stimulated T cells separately. Controls were a CMV, EBV and flu peptide pool, Ebola AY9 negative control, and no-peptide well. The baseline condition was 1M T cells left uncultured.

V shed 6 bases and J shed 0 bases, with 9 bases lying between them. Germline V gene sequence: CDR1 MNHEY, CDR2 SVGAGI. The CDR3 has 13 residues. This clone appeared a few times. Its antigen is undetermined. Clones were sequenced by immunoSEQ multiplex PCR, and TCRdb holds only the in-frame ones, with some missing. The sample lists 6,000 to 8,000 clones; 55% to 80% were seen once. Study findings and constraints: About 5 clonotypes recognized Nef KF9, one HW9, none TAALDMSHF.

This receptor was identified in a male donor with HIV. V gene TRBV6-5 combines with J gene TRBJ2-7; either TRBD1 or TRBD2 may supply D (5 bases each). The source material was cultured CD8+ T cells derived from PBMCs. The CDR3 region is CASSPRGSYEQYF. CDR3 nucleotides: TGTGCCAGCAGCCCGAGGGGCTCCTACGAGCAGTACTTC.